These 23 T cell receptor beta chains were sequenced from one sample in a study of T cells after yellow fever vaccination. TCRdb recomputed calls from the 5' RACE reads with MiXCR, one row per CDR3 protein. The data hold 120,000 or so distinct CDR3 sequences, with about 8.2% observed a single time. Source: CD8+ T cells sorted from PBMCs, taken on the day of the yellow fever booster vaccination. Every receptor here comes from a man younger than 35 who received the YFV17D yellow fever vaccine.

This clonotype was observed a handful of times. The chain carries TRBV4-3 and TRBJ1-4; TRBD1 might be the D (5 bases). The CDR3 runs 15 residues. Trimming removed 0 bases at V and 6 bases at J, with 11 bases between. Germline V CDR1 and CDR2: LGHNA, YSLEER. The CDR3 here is CASSQERGGYEKLFF. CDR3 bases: TGCGCCAGCAGCCAAGAGAGGGGAGGTTATGAAAAACTGTTTTTT.

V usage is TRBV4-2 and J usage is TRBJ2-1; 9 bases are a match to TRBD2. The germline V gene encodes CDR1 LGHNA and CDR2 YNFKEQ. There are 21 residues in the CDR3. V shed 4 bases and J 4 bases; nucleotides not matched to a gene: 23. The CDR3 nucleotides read TGTGCCAGCAGCCCGCCACCTTTCCCAGAGGCGGGGGGGAGAAATTACAATGAGCAGTTCTTC. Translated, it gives CASSPPPFPEAGGRNYNEQFF.

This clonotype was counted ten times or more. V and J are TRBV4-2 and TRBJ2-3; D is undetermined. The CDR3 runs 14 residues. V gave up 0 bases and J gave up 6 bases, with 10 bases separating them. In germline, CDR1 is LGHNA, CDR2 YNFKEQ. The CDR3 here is CASSQDLFADTQYF. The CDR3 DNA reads TGTGCCAGCAGCCAAGACCTTTTTGCTGATACGCAGTATTTT.

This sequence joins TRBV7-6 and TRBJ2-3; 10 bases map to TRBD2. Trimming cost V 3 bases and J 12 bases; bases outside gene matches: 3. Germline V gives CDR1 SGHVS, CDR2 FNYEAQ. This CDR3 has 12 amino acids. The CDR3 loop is CASSFSGGPQYF. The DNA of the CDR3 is TGTGCCAGCAGCTTTAGCGGGGGGCCCCAGTATTTT.

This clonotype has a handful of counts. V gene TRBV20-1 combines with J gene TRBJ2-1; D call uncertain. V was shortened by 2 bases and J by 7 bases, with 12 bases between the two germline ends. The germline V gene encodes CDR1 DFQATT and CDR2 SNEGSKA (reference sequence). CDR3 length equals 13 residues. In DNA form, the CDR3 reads TGCAGTGCTAGACTCTTCACCTCAAATGAGCAGTTCTTC. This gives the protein CSARLFTSNEQFF.

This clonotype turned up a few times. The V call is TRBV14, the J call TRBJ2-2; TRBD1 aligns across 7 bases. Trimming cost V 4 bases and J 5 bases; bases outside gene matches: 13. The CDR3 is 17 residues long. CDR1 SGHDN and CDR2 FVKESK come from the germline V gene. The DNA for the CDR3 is TGTGCCAGCAGCCCAATGACAGGGAACTATTGGACCGGGGAGCTGTTTTTT. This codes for CASSPMTGNYWTGELFF.

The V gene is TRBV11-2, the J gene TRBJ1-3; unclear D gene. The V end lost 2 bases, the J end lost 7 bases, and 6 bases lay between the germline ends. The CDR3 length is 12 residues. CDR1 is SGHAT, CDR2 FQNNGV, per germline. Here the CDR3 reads CASSLLDNTIYF. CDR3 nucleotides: TGTGCCAGCAGCTTACTCGATAACACCATATATTTT. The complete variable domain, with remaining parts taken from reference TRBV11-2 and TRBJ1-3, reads EAGVAQSPRYKIIEKRQSVAFWCNPISGHATLYWYQQILGQGPKLLIQFQNNGVVDDSQLPKDRFSAERLKGVDSTLKIQPAKLEDSAVYLCASSLLDNTIYFGEGSWLTVV.

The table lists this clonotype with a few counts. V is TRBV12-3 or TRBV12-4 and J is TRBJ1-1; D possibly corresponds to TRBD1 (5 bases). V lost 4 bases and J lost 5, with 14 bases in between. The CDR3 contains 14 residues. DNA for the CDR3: TGTGCCAGCAGTTCAGGGACCGGGGGAACTGAAGCTTTCTTT. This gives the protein CASSSGTGGTEAFF.

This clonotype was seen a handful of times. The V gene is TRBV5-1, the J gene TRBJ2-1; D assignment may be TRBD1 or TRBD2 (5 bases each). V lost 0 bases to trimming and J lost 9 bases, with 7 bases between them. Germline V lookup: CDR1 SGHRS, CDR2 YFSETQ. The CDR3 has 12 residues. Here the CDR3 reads CASSLEGREQFF. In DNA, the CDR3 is TGCGCCAGCAGCTTGGAGGGACGTGAGCAGTTCTTC.

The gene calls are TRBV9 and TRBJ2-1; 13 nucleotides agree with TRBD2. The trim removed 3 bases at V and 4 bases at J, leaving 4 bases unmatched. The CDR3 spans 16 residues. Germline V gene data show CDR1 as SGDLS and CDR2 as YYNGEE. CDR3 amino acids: CASSETSGGAYNEQFF. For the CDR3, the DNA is TGTGCCAGCAGCGAAACTAGCGGGGGGGCATACAATGAGCAGTTCTTC.

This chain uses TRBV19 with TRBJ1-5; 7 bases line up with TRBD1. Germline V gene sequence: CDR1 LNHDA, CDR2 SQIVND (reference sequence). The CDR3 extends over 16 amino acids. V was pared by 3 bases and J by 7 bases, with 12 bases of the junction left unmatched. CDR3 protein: CASSMTGYGTKQPQHF. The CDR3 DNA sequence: TGTGCCAGTAGTATGACAGGGTATGGCACCAAGCAGCCCCAGCATTTT.

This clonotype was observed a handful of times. The CDR3 nucleotides read TGTGCCAGCAGCTTAGTTACGGCAGCTGGAGATACGCAGTATTTT. Encoded protein: CASSLVTAAGDTQYF. The V call is TRBV11-2, the J call TRBJ2-3; no firm D call. Trimming stripped 1 base from V and 5 bases from J, with 13 bases between. The germline V gene encodes CDR1 SGHAT and CDR2 FQNNGV. The CDR3 covers 15 residues.

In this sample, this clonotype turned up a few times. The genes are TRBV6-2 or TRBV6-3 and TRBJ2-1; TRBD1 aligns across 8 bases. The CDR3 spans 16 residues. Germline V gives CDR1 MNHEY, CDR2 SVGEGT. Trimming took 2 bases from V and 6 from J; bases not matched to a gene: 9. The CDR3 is CASSYLLTGVPNEQFF. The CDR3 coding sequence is TGTGCCAGCAGTTACCTTCTGACAGGGGTGCCCAATGAGCAGTTCTTC.

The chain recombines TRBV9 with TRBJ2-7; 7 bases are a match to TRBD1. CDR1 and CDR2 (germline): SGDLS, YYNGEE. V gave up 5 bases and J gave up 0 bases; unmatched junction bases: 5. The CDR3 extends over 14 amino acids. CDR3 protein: CASSERDSSYEQYF. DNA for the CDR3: TGTGCCAGCAGTGAACGGGACAGCTCCTACGAGCAGTACTTC. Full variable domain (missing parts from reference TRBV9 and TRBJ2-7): DSGVTQTPKHLITATGQRVTLRCSPRSGDLSVYWYQQSLDQGLQFLIQYYNGEERAKGNILERFSAQQFPDLHSELNLSSLELGDSALYFCASSERDSSYEQYFGPGTRLTVT.

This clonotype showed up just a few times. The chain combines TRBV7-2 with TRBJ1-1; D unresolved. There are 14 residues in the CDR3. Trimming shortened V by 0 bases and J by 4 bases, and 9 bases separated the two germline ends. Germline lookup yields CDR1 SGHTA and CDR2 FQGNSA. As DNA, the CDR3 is TGTGCCAGCAGCTTAGCGCTGGGATTCACTGAAGCTTTCTTT. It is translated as CASSLALGFTEAFF.

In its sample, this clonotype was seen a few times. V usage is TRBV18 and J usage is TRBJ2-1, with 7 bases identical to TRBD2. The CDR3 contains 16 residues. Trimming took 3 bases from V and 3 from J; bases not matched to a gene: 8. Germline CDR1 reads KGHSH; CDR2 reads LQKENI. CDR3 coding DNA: TGTGCCAGCTCACCGCGGGGACTAACTTACTACAATGAGCAGTTCTTC. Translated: CASSPRGLTYYNEQFF.

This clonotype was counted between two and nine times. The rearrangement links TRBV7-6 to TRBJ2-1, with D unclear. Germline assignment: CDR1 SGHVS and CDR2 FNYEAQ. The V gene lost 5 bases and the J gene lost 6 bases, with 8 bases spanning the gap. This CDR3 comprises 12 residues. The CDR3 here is CASSPPGNEQFF. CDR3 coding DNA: TGTGCCAGCAGCCCGCCCGGCAATGAGCAGTTCTTC.

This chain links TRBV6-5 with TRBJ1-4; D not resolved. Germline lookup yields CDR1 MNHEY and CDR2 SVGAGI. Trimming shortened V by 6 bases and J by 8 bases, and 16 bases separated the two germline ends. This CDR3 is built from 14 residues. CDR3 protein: CASSAALGNEKLFF. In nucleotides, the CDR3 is TGTGCCAGCAGCGCCGCGTTGGGAAACGAAAAACTGTTTTTT.

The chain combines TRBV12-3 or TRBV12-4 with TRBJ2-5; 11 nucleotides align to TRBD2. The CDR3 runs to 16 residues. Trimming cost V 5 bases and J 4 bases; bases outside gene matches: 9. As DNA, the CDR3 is TGTGCCAGCAGTCCCCGGATAGCGGGGGGGTTAGAGACCCAGTACTTC. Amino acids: CASSPRIAGGLETQYF.

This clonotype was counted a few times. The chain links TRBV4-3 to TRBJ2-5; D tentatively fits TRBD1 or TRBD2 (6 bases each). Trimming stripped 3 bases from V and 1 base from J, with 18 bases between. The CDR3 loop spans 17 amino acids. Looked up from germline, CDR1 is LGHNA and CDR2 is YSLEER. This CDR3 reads CASSHLMGGRVQETQYF. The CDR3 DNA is TGCGCCAGCAGCCATCTAATGGGGGGCCGGGTCCAAGAGACCCAGTACTTC.

The CDR3 DNA reads as TGCAGCGTTGAGGTGATCGGTGCGGAGCAGTACTTC. It translates to CSVEVIGAEQYF. This chain joins TRBV29-1 and TRBJ2-7; D unclear. Trimming stripped 3 bases from V and 7 bases from J, with 13 bases between. This CDR3 spans 12 amino acids. Per germline, CDR1 SQVTM and CDR2 ANQGSEA.

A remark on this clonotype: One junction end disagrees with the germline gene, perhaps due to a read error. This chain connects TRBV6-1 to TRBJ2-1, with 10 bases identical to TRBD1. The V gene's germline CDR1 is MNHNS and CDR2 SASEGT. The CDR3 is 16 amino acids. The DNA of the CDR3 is TGTGCCAGCAGCGAAGCTCCGGGACAGGGGTACAATGAGCAGTTCTTC. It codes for CASSEAPGQGYNEQFF.

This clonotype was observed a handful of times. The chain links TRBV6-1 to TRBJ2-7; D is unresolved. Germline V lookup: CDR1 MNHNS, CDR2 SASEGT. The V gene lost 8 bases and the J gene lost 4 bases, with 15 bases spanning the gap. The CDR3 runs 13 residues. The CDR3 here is CASLSAASYEQYF. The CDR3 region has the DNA TGTGCCAGCCTCTCGGCAGCTTCATACGAGCAGTACTTC.